This is a list of T cell receptor beta chains from one sample in a study of T-cell reconstitution after alpha-beta-depleted transplantation in children. TCRdb ran MiXCR on the PCR reads and lists one entry per CDR3 protein. The sample contains about a million distinct CDR3 sequences, 25% to 30% of which appear only once. The sequencing here drew on PBMCs, mostly from graft donor cells, taken 360 days after TCRalphabeta/CD19-depleted stem cell transplant. These receptors were obtained from a boy under two years old who had a stem cell transplant for SCID, so the T cells may come from the graft donor. CDR3s include the opening cysteine and the closing phenylalanine or tryptophan. Fields, in order: J gene, clone size, V gene, D gene, CDR3 length, CDR3 protein, CDR3 DNA. D genes are given only for firm matches. For some rows the clone size is stated as once, few or many, or as a class when expanded; others skip it.

>TRBJ2-7|-|TRBV10-3|TRBD1|14
CAISGNTGERKQYF
TGTGCCATCAGTGGGAACACAGGGGAAAGGAAGCAGTACTTC
>TRBJ2-7|few|TRBV20-1|-|12
CSASAGPYEQYF
TGCAGTGCTAGTGCAGGACCCTACGAGCAGTACTTC
>TRBJ2-3|few|TRBV29-1|-|14
CSAAYRVGTDTQYF
TGCAGCGCAGCTTACAGGGTCGGCACAGATACGCAGTATTTT
>TRBJ2-6|-|TRBV5-1|-|16
CASSLVRAAGANVLTF
TGCGCCAGCAGCTTGGTCAGGGCGGCTGGGGCCAACGTCCTGACTTTC
>TRBJ1-2|once|TRBV4-3|-|14
CASSHPGQIYGYTF
TGCGCCAGCAGCCATCCCGGACAGATCTATGGCTACACCTTC
>TRBJ1-1|-|TRBV5-1|-|13
CASSSLGHPEAFF
TGCGCCAGCAGCTCCTTGGGACACCCTGAAGCTTTCTTT
>TRBJ2-2|few|TRBV9|-|15
CASSVAGSDTGELFF
TGTGCCAGCAGCGTAGCAGGGTCGGACACCGGGGAGCTGTTTTTT
>TRBJ2-5|-|TRBV12-3/TRBV12-4|-|12
CASSMREETQYF
TGTGCCAGCAGTATGAGGGAAGAGACCCAGTACTTC
>TRBJ2-2|-|TRBV2|-|14
CASSADFNTGELFF
TGTGCCAGCAGCGCTGACTTTAACACCGGGGAGCTGTTTTTT
>TRBJ1-2|few|TRBV4-3|TRBD1|17
CASSQDLGDRGSYGYTF
TGCGCCAGCAGCCAAGATTTGGGGGACAGGGGCTCCTATGGCTACACCTTC
>TRBJ2-3|few|TRBV20-1|TRBD2|15
CSASLAGGDTDTQYF
TGCAGTGCTAGTCTAGCGGGGGGGGACACAGATACGCAGTATTTT
>TRBJ1-3|few|TRBV12-3/TRBV12-4|-|16
CASSLSGKRAGNTIYF
TGTGCCAGCAGTCTCTCCGGGAAACGTGCTGGAAACACCATATATTTT
>TRBJ2-5|few|TRBV20-1|-|11
CSAVGWQTQYF
TGCAGTGCCGTGGGATGGCAGACCCAGTACTTC
>TRBJ1-5|-|TRBV4-3|-|18
CASSQGSPGTAAGQPQHF
TGCGCCAGCAGCCAAGGAAGCCCCGGGACTGCCGCCGGCCAGCCCCAGCATTTT
>TRBJ2-1|once|TRBV4-1|TRBD1|18
CASSQALAGTGAYNEQFF
TGCGCCAGCAGCCAAGCCTTGGCCGGGACAGGGGCCTACAATGAGCAGTTCTTC
>TRBJ2-1|few|TRBV4-3|TRBD1|15
CATKVGGRSYNEQFF
TGCGCCACCAAGGTAGGGGGCCGCTCCTACAATGAGCAGTTCTTC
>TRBJ2-2|few|TRBV20-1|-|13
CSARGPLTGELFF
TGCAGTGCTAGAGGACCACTCACCGGGGAGCTGTTTTTT
>TRBJ2-1|few|TRBV11-1|TRBD2|16
CASSRWTSGGYNEQFF
TGTGCCAGCAGCCGGTGGACTAGCGGGGGCTACAATGAGCAGTTCTTC
>TRBJ2-6|few|TRBV6-1|-|16
CASRPGRASGANVLTF
TGTGCCAGCAGACCCGGACGGGCCTCTGGGGCCAACGTCCTGACTTTC
>TRBJ2-1|few|TRBV4-2|-|16
CASSQGSGAFFNEQFF
TGTGCCAGCAGCCAAGGGAGTGGGGCCTTCTTCAATGAGCAGTTCTTC